This T cell receptor (beta chain) is drawn from a study of Graves' ophthalmopathy and Graves' hyperthyroidism. This clonotype showed up many times. CDR1 is DFQATT, CDR2 SNEGSKA, per germline (reference sequence). The CDR3 is made up of 16 amino acids. Losses at the gene ends were 0 bases for V and 5 bases for J; bases not matched to a gene: 10. Lactation, pregnancy, uncontrolled infections and other autoimmune diseases were all grounds for excluding patients. The study amplified TCR beta CDR3 regions using RNA transcripts. An initial RT-PCR round employing HTBI primers preceded a second-round multiplex PCR. TCRdb independently ran MiXCR on the multiplex PCR reads; one entry per CDR3 protein. The sample lists about 590,000 distinct CDR3 sequences, less than 40% occurring once.

The chain recombines TRBV20-1 with TRBJ2-5; 9 bases fit TRBD1. The clonotype was recovered from an adult man with Graves' hyperthyroidism. The material sequenced was peripheral blood or thyroid tissue (not recorded which). The CDR3 spells CSARDRSGTGRETQYF. The CDR3 DNA follows: TGCAGTGCTAGAGATAGGAGTGGGACAGGGAGGGAGACCCAGTACTTC.